This is a list of T cell receptor beta chains from one sample in a study of human T cells and chemical hapten exposure. TCRdb recomputed calls from the RACE reads with MiXCR, one row per CDR3 protein. This sample has around 99,000 distinct CDR3 sequences; approximately 11% occur once, and the top ten carry more than 2%. The sequencing used whole blood, collected in connection with sensitization to the hapten diphenylcyclopropenone (DPC). These receptors were collected from a man in his forties or fifties with alopecia areata. Some clones in this sample may be carry-over from other donors' samples. Both conserved end residues are part of each CDR3. A D gene is named only where the DNA matches it firmly. Some rows have no size entry. The others give once, few or many, or a class for an expanded clone.

TRBD2	TRBV28	18	TRBJ2-6	NA	TGTGCCAGCAGCCCCTCCGGGGGGGGGGCCTCTGGGGCCAACGTCCTGACTTTC	CASSPSGGGASGANVLTF
TRBD2	TRBV7-8	14	TRBJ2-3	NA	TGTGCCAGCAGCCCGGGACTAGGCGCAGATACGCAGTATTTT	CASSPGLGADTQYF
NA	TRBV7-2	14	TRBJ2-3	NA	TGTGCCAGCTCCGAACCGGCGATCACAGATACGCAGTATTTT	CASSEPAITDTQYF
NA	TRBV6-6	16	TRBJ1-5	NA	TGTGCCAGCAGTATTATTCAGGGACTTAGCAATCAGCCCCAGCATTTT	CASSIIQGLSNQPQHF
NA	TRBV3-1	21	TRBJ2-3	few	TGTGCCAGCAGCCAAGACTACCCTGCCGATCCCGTACAGGCAGTCACAGATACGCAGTATTTT	CASSQDYPADPVQAVTDTQYF
TRBD2	TRBV7-6	16	TRBJ2-1	many	TGTGCCAGCAGCCTCTCTAGCGGGAGGCGGGACAATGAGCAGTTCTTC	CASSLSSGRRDNEQFF
TRBD1	TRBV20-1	13	TRBJ1-1	few	TGCAGTGCTACCGGACAGGGAATCACTGAAGCTTTCTTT	CSATGQGITEAFF
TRBD1	TRBV20-1	15	TRBJ1-4	NA	TGCAGTGCTAGAGATCAGGGGGGGGCTCGAGAAAAACTGTTTTTT	CSARDQGGAREKLFF
NA	TRBV6-5	15	TRBJ1-4	NA	TGTGCCAGCAGTGGCCGACAGCTACGGAATGAAAAACTGTTTTTT	CASSGRQLRNEKLFF
TRBD1	TRBV4-3	16	TRBJ2-3	few	TGCGCCAGCAGCCAAGGGACGACAGGGGGCGCAGATACGCAGTATTTT	CASSQGTTGGADTQYF
NA	TRBV4-1	15	TRBJ1-5	many	TGCGCCAGCCGGGCCCACAGAGATAGCAATCAGCCCCAGCATTTT	CASRAHRDSNQPQHF
NA	TRBV14	18	TRBJ1-4	NA	TGTGCCAGCAGCCCCTTTTTTTTATCAGGGCTAGAAAATGAAAAACTGTTTTTT	CASSPFFLSGLENEKLFF
NA	TRBV14	13	TRBJ1-1	many	TGTGCCAGCAGCCAGACAGGGAACACTGAAGCTTTCTTT	CASSQTGNTEAFF
NA	TRBV7-2	15	TRBJ2-5	few	TGTGCCAGCAGCTTAGCGCCCGGGTACCAAGAGACCCAGTACTTC	CASSLAPGYQETQYF
TRBD1	TRBV29-1	11	TRBJ1-1	NA	TGCATGGGACAGGGGAACACTGAAGCTTTCTTT	CMGQGNTEAFF
NA	TRBV27	16	TRBJ2-3	few	TGTGCCAGCAGTTTTCAGGGGGGGGCCGCCCCCGGGGCGCAGTATTTT	CASSFQGGAAPGAQYF
NA	TRBV12-3/TRBV12-4	19	TRBJ2-3	NA	TGTGCCAGCAGTTTAGTATTTTTCTTGGGTGGCCGGAGCACAGATACGCAGTATTTT	CASSLVFFLGGRSTDTQYF
NA	TRBV6-6	14	TRBJ1-4	NA	TGTGCCAGCAGTTCCGGGGTTGTGAATGAAAAACTGTTTTTT	CASSSGVVNEKLFF
NA	TRBV20-1	18	TRBJ2-1	few	TGCAGTGCTAGATCACGGGACACCTTCCTAGCGGTCTACAATGAGCAGTTCTTC	CSARSRDTFLAVYNEQFF
NA	TRBV12-3/TRBV12-4	14	TRBJ1-3	few	TGTGCCAGCAGTTTGTCGTCGGCTGGAAACACCATATATTTT	CASSLSSAGNTIYF
NA	TRBV12-3/TRBV12-4	16	TRBJ2-3	NA	TGTGCCAGCAGTTATCCTAGCCGACACCCTCGAGATACGCAGTATTTT	CASSYPSRHPRDTQYF
TRBD1	TRBV6-5	17	TRBJ2-6	NA	TGTGCCAGCAGTTACCTGACAGGGGGCCCTGGGGCCAACGTCCTGACTTTC	CASSYLTGGPGANVLTF
NA	TRBV28	13	TRBJ2-2	many	TGTGCCAGCAGTTCCCAAAATACCGGGGAGCTGTTTTTT	CASSSQNTGELFF
TRBD1	TRBV7-2	17	TRBJ1-2	few	TGTGCCAGCAGCTTCTCCGGGACAGGTGGCGGGGGGTATGGCTACACCTTC	CASSFSGTGGGGYGYTF
NA	TRBV6-5	14	TRBJ1-3	many	TGTGCCACCAGGACAAGCTCCTCTGGAAACACCATATATTTT	CATRTSSSGNTIYF
NA	TRBV21-1	12	TRBJ1-4	few	TGTGCCAGCAGCAAAGCGGGAGGGGAACTGTTTTTT	CASSKAGGELFF
NA	TRBV18	13	TRBJ1-5	NA	TGTGCCAGCTCACCACATGAGAGGCAGCCCCAGCATTTT	CASSPHERQPQHF
NA	TRBV7-9	17	TRBJ2-2	few	TGTGCCAGCAGCTTAGCTACAGGATCGATGAACACCGGGGAGCTGTTTTTT	CASSLATGSMNTGELFF
TRBD1	TRBV29-1	14	TRBJ2-5	few	TGCAGCGTTGACCCGACAGGGGGAGGAGAGACCCAGTACTTC	CSVDPTGGGETQYF
NA	TRBV21-1	16	TRBJ1-5	many	TGTGCCAGCAGCAAAGTAACGGTATATAGCAATCAGCCCCAGCATTTT	CASSKVTVYSNQPQHF
TRBD2	TRBV9	16	TRBJ2-3	few	TGTGCCAGCAGCGTAGGGGCGGGAGGTATCACAGATACGCAGTATTTT	CASSVGAGGITDTQYF
TRBD1	TRBV28	13	TRBJ1-4	many	TGTGCCAGCAGCCCAGGGGGCCGTGAAAAACTGTTTTTT	CASSPGGREKLFF
NA	TRBV29-1	11	TRBJ2-3	NA	TGCAGCGTTGACGTGTCCGATACGCAGTATTTT	CSVDVSDTQYF
NA	TRBV3-1	12	TRBJ2-7	NA	TGTGCCAGCAGCGGAAGCTCCTACGAGCAGTACTTC	CASSGSSYEQYF
TRBD2	TRBV6-2/TRBV6-3	16	TRBJ2-1	few	TGTGCCAGCTTAAGCGGGAGGGCCGACTCCTACAATGAGCAGTTCTTC	CASLSGRADSYNEQFF
NA	TRBV28	13	TRBJ2-7	many	TGTGCCAGCATCCCTGGGGGGCGCATCGAGCAGTACTTC	CASIPGGRIEQYF
NA	TRBV29-1	16	TRBJ2-1	many	TGCAGCGTTGACTGGCGCCTAGCAGGGAACCGTCGGGAGCAGTTCTTC	CSVDWRLAGNRREQFF
NA	TRBV25-1	13	TRBJ1-5	many	TGTGCCAGCAGTGAATATGGGGACCCGGCCCAGCATTTT	CASSEYGDPAQHF
TRBD1	TRBV27	17	TRBJ2-1	NA	TGTGCCAGCAGTGCGAAAGGGACAGTCCCGTCGGACAATGAGCAGTTCTTC	CASSAKGTVPSDNEQFF
TRBD1	TRBV29-1	16	TRBJ2-1	few	TGCAGCGTTGAAGGCGGGACAGGGGAGCATTACAATGAGCAGTTCTTC	CSVEGGTGEHYNEQFF
TRBD1	TRBV28	14	TRBJ1-2	many	TGTGCCAGCAGGTCCGGGACAGTACTCTATGGCTACACCTTC	CASRSGTVLYGYTF
NA	TRBV19	15	TRBJ2-3	few	TGTGCCAGTAGTAGTAGCCCTCACGGGGCAGATACGCAGTATTTT	CASSSSPHGADTQYF
TRBD1	TRBV7-9	18	TRBJ2-6	NA	TGTGCCAGCAGCTCCGGACAGGGGGCATTTTCTGGGGCCAACGTCCTGACTTTC	CASSSGQGAFSGANVLTF
NA	TRBV21-1	12	TRBJ1-5	many	TGTGCCAGCAGCATTCCCACTCAGCCCCAGCATTTT	CASSIPTQPQHF
TRBD1	TRBV20-1	13	TRBJ1-4	many	TGCAGTGCAGATGACAGGGGGAGTGAAAAACTGTTTTTT	CSADDRGSEKLFF
TRBD2	TRBV6-2/TRBV6-3	16	TRBJ2-3	NA	TGTGCCAGCAGTGGGACTAGCGGGAAAAGCACAGATACGCAGTATTTT	CASSGTSGKSTDTQYF
NA	TRBV7-9	13	TRBJ1-4	many	TGTGCCAGCAGTTTTACAGGCAGGGAAAAACTGTTTTTT	CASSFTGREKLFF
NA	TRBV12-3/TRBV12-4	13	TRBJ2-5	many	TGTGCCAGCAGTTTGGGATACCAAGAGACCCAGTACTTC	CASSLGYQETQYF
NA	TRBV28	15	TRBJ2-7	few	TGTGCCAGCAGTTTATTGGCGGGTGTAACGTACGAGCAGTACTTC	CASSLLAGVTYEQYF
NA	TRBV6-5	14	TRBJ2-7	NA	TGTGCCAGCAACAGGGGACTGGGCTCCTACGAGCAGTACTTC	CASNRGLGSYEQYF
NA	TRBV19	13	TRBJ2-6	NA	TGTGCCAGTAGGATCTCTGGGGCCAACGTCCTGACTTTC	CASRISGANVLTF
NA	TRBV5-1	16	TRBJ2-5	NA	TGCGCCAGCAGCTTGATGGGCGGAACCTCCCAAGAGACCCAGTACTTC	CASSLMGGTSQETQYF